The clone carrying this TCR beta chain has a single count. Its specificity is unknown. The CDR3 length is 14 residues. Trimming shortened V by 1 base and J by 0 bases, and 5 bases separated the two germline ends. CDR1 is SGHNT and CDR2 is YENEEA in the germline V gene. Per the study methods: The study built a papillary thyroid cancer distant-metastasis classifier from CDR3 differences across clinicopathological groups. TCRdb reprocessed the PCR reads using MiXCR. TCRdb, not the original authors, processed these V and J calls. The sample consists of around 15,000 clones, approximately 19% of them appearing once. The data were taken from a study of metastatic and nonmetastatic thyroid tumors. Turning to the study itself: Samples came from malignant and benign thyroid patients, and repertoires were compared across blood and tumor or nodule tissue. Points from the study as a whole: Reportedly, malignant thyroid tumors had significantly higher TCR beta diversity than benign nodules, in blood and tumor.

The entire patient cohort was treatment-naive prior to thyroid surgery. The V and J genes are TRBV11-3 and TRBJ2-3; D is undetermined. Sequencing was performed on blood. This TCR was sampled from a female donor with papillary thyroid cancer or a benign thyroid nodule (not recorded which). Some clones in this sample may be carry-over from other donors' samples. CDR3 in amino acids: CASSLVTSTDTQYF. The CDR3 coding sequence is TGTGCCAGCAGCTTAGTTACTAGCACAGATACGCAGTATTTT.